Each of the 19 T cell receptor beta chains below was sequenced from the same sample in a study of tumor-infiltrating lymphocytes in primary liver carcinoma. Germline DNA was also extracted, and blood RNA derived from unsorted whole blood. Constant-region priming of around 500 ng total RNA yielded TCR beta cDNA. Employing slightly modified ARM-PCR, three nested multiplex PCR rounds were run, and these gave rise to the TCR beta libraries. Researchers ran the first two PCR rounds for ten to eleven cycles each with TRBV1-TRBV30 forward primers and a C-beta reverse primer. One entry per CDR3 protein results from TCRdb running MiXCR on the multiplex PCR reads. The table records nearly 200,000 distinct CDR3 sequences, less than 75% of them present only once. The sample was peripheral blood. These receptors all stem from a woman aged 60 to 75 with primary liver carcinoma and hepatitis B virus infection.

This clonotype was detected ten times or more. The chain joins TRBV12-3 or TRBV12-4 to TRBJ1-1, with D possibly being TRBD1 (6 bases). Deletions cut 6 bases from V and 1 base from J, with 12 bases between. The CDR3 has 14 residues. The DNA of the CDR3 is TGTGCCAGCAGCTTAAGGACAGCGAACACTGAAGCTTTCTTT. Translation gives CASSLRTANTEAFF.

The chain has TRBV28 and TRBJ2-7, with 8 positions matching TRBD2. The J segment lost 4 bases and the V segment lost 6 bases, leaving 11 bases of the junction unmatched. CDR3 size: 15 residues. Germline values: CDR1 MDHEN, CDR2 SYDVKM. This CDR3 is CASRSQAGAIYEQYF. Written as DNA, the CDR3 is TGTGCCAGCAGATCTCAAGCGGGAGCGATATACGAGCAGTACTTC.

A remark on this clonotype: A junction boundary mismatches the germline segment, possibly from a read error. This sequence joins TRBV11-3 and TRBJ2-3; TRBD1 might be the D (5 bases). Germline loops: CDR1 SGHNT, CDR2 YENEEA. This CDR3 spans 15 amino acids. In DNA, the CDR3 is TGTGCCAGCAGGCCTAGGTGGTCTTTGACAGATACGCAATATTTT. It encodes CASRPRWSLTDTQYF.

Regarding this clonotype: At one boundary the junction diverges from the germline segment, which might be a read error. The chain has TRBV2 and TRBJ1-5; no definite D call. CDR3 length: 13 residues. Germline V gene data show CDR1 as SNHLY and CDR2 as FYNNEI. The CDR3 region is CASSDGGQQPKHF. The CDR3 DNA sequence: TGTGCCAGCAGTGACGGTGGGCAACAGCCCAAGCATTTT.

This clonotype was counted many times. J is TRBJ2-1 and V is TRBV13; 12 nucleotides agree with TRBD2. The CDR3 spans 16 residues. The V and J ends lost 5 bases and 6 bases, in that order; junction bases with no gene match: 8. The germline V gene encodes CDR1 PRHDT and CDR2 FYEKMQ (reference sequence). The CDR3 spells CASSPTGLAGSNEQFF. The CDR3 DNA reads as TGTGCCAGCAGCCCAACAGGACTAGCGGGGAGCAATGAGCAGTTCTTC.

There are many counts of this clonotype. The chain uses TRBV12-3 or TRBV12-4 and TRBJ2-3, with 10 bases identical to TRBD2. V lost 6 bases, J lost 0 bases, and 3 bases stayed unmatched. There are 15 residues in the CDR3. CDR3 amino acids: CASSWTSGSTDTQYF. CDR3 nucleotide sequence: TGTGCCAGCAGCTGGACTAGCGGTAGCACAGATACGCAGTATTTT.

This clonotype was observed a handful of times. This chain connects TRBV4-1 to TRBJ2-2, with 7 bases aligning to TRBD2. Germline V lookup: CDR1 MGHRA, CDR2 YSYEKL. After removal of 7 bases from V and 1 base from J, the junction contained 3 bases not matched to a gene. This CDR3 has 14 amino acids. CDR3 sequence: CASTQRENTGELFF. The CDR3 DNA is TGCGCCAGCACGCAGCGGGAGAACACCGGGGAGCTGTTTTTT.

Points on this clonotype: This sequence may be a read error, since a much larger clone differs from it by one base. The V call is TRBV6-6, the J call TRBJ2-3, with D perhaps matching TRBD1 or TRBD2 (5 bases each). This CDR3 is 16 amino acids long. Germline V gene sequence: CDR1 MNHNY, CDR2 SVGAGI (reference sequence). In nucleotides, the CDR3 is TGTGCCAGCAGTTACATGCCCGGGGCCCTCACAAATACGCAGTATTTT. It translates to CASSYMPGALTNTQYF.

The table lists this clonotype with a few counts. The rearrangement uses TRBV7-9 and TRBJ1-2, with no clear D. The CDR3 length is 15 residues. Deletions cut 1 base from V and 4 bases from J, with 13 bases between. CDR1 and CDR2 (germline): SEHNR, FQNEAQ (reference sequence). DNA of the CDR3: TGTGCCAGCAGCTTAGGTTTTTTGCGGGGCTATGGCTACACCTTC. This encodes CASSLGFLRGYGYTF.

V is TRBV29-1 and J is TRBJ2-1; D is perhaps TRBD2 (6 bases). Looked up from germline, CDR1 is SQVTM and CDR2 is ANQGSEA. The CDR3 has 15 amino acids. In DNA, the CDR3 is TGCAGGACCCCCTCCCGCGGGGTGGCGGACAATGAGCAGTTCTTC. Protein: CRTPSRGVADNEQFF.

This rearrangement joins TRBV5-4 to TRBJ2-5; 9 bases agree with TRBD1. With V trimmed by 6 bases and J by 4 bases, 10 bases remained unmatched. CDR1 and CDR2 (germline): SGHNT, YYREEE (reference sequence). This CDR3 spans 15 amino acids. In DNA form, the CDR3 reads TGTGCCAGCACTACCGGGACAGGGAGCGCAGAGACCCAGTACTTC. Residues: CASTTGTGSAETQYF.

As for this clonotype: One end of the junction varies from germline; a read error may be responsible. J is TRBJ1-2 and V is TRBV11-3; D is ambiguous. This CDR3 spans 12 amino acids. Germline-derived CDR1 and CDR2 are SGHNT and YENEEA. The CDR3 region has the DNA TGTGTCAGCAGCTACTGGAACTATGGCTACACCTTC. As protein: CVSSYWNYGYTF.

The J gene is TRBJ2-3, the V gene TRBV11-2, with D unresolved. V was cut by 2 bases and J by 14 bases, with 17 bases left in between. Germline CDR1 and CDR2: SGHAT and FQNNGV. The CDR3 runs to 13 residues. CDR3 DNA sequence: TGTGCCAGCAGCTTATATCGAGATAAGGCGCGGTATTTT. It yields the protein CASSLYRDKARYF.

A word on this clonotype: A much larger clone is a single base away; this may be a read error. J is TRBJ2-7 and V is TRBV6-1; weak D call: TRBD1 (5 bases). The germline V gene encodes CDR1 MNHNS and CDR2 SASEGT. The CDR3 loop spans 17 amino acids. Here the CDR3 DNA reads TGTACCAGCAGTGAAGTGTTTCAGGCTAGGGGAAATTACGAGCAGTACTTC. This gives the protein CTSSEVFQARGNYEQYF.

On this clonotype itself: The junction and the germline gene differ at one end; a read error may be behind it. The rearrangement links TRBV5-1 to TRBJ2-1; D possibly uses TRBD1 or TRBD2 (7 bases each). This CDR3 is 14 amino acids long. In germline, CDR1 is SGHRS, CDR2 YFSETQ. CDR3 bases: TGCACCAGCAGCTTGGGAGGGGGCGACAATGAGCAGTTCTTC. This gives the protein CTSSLGGGDNEQFF.

This clonotype was counted only a few times. The chain carries TRBV4-1 and TRBJ2-1; 7 positions agree with TRBD2. The germline CDR1 and CDR2 sequences are MGHRA and YSYEKL. The CDR3 totals 15 residues. The junction had 10 bases not matched to a gene; V was cut back by 1 base and J by 10 bases. The CDR3 loop reads CASSQVRGRCEEQFF. The DNA of the CDR3 is TGCGCCAGCAGCCAAGTCCGCGGGAGATGTGAAGAGCAGTTCTTC.

This clonotype is a singleton in its sample. A read error may explain this, as a much larger clone is one base away. The rearrangement uses TRBV28 and TRBJ2-5; D is ambiguous. The V gene's germline CDR1 is MDHEN and CDR2 SYDVKM. The CDR3 is made up of 11 amino acids. CDR3 loop: CASRRQGTQYF. The CDR3, as DNA: TGTGCCAGCAGACGTCAAGGGACCCAGTACTTC.

In the case of this clonotype: A much larger clone sits a single nucleotide away, making a read error possible. This sequence joins TRBV6-1 and TRBJ2-7, with 8 nucleotides matching TRBD2. The V and J ends lost 3 bases and 6 bases, in that order; junction bases with no gene match: 10. CDR3 size: 15 residues. The germline V gene has CDR1 MNHNS and CDR2 SASEGT. CDR3 sequence (DNA): TGTGCCAGCAGTGACCCTTGGCGGGGGGCCTGCGAGCAGTACTTC. Protein: CASSDPWRGACEQYF.

As regards this clonotype: A much larger clone is a single base away; this may be a read error. V and J are TRBV5-5 and TRBJ2-1; 7 bases align to TRBD2. V trimming: 1 base; J trimming: 7 bases; junction bases outside the gene matches: 11. This CDR3 comprises 16 residues. Germline CDR1 is SGHKS and CDR2 is YYEKEE (reference sequence). CDR3 nucleotide sequence: TGTGCCAGCAGCTTGTCCGACCGGGACTACCTAAATGAGCAGTTCTTC. Its protein is CASSLSDRDYLNEQFF.